The present T cell receptor (beta chain) was sequenced within a study of T cells in Graves' hyperthyroidism and ophthalmopathy. RNA transcripts gave rise to amplified TCR beta CDR3 regions. Researchers ran a first-round RT-PCR on the TCR CDR3 using the HTBI primer set. MiXCR was run by TCRdb on the multiplex PCR reads, yielding one entry per CDR3 protein. The data contain 300,000 to 450,000 distinct CDR3 sequences, approximately 25% of them singletons. Per the germline V gene, CDR1 is LGHNA and CDR2 is YNFKEQ. V gave up 1 base and J gave up 4 bases, with 8 bases separating them. This CDR3 is built from 14 residues. This clonotype was counted a few times.

The gene calls are TRBV4-2 and TRBJ2-1; TRBD1 is a possible D gene (6 bases). This clonotype was sampled from a man aged 45 to 65 with Graves' hyperthyroidism. The sequencing sample was made of blood. As DNA, the CDR3 is TGTGCCAGCAGCCAAGGACAGGAGTACAATGAGCAGTTCTTC. As protein: CASSQGQEYNEQFF.